Many counts were recorded for the clone carrying this T cell receptor beta chain. Antigen unknown. These data are taken from a study of CD8 T cells in ankylosing spondylitis. Quantitative barcoded 5'-RACE was used to prepare TCR beta libraries. TCRdb processed the 5' RACE reads anew with MiXCR; each CDR3 protein has one entry. Of 800,000 to 900,000 distinct CDR3 sequences in the sample, roughly 12% are singletons; the top ten hold about 0.5%. Regarding the study as a whole: Among TCR beta sequences, a motif of fewer than 10 highly homologous variants appeared characteristic of ankylosing spondylitis blood. Researchers reportedly found disease-linked clones significantly enriched in matched ankylosing spondylitis synovial fluid.

With 6 bases removed from V and 4 bases from J, the gap between germline ends came to 10 bases. The CDR3 is made up of 11 amino acids. Germline-derived CDR1 and CDR2 are SQVTM and ANQGSEA. Sample: blood, either unsorted or a sorted T cell fraction (not recorded which). The J gene is TRBJ2-7, the V gene TRBV29-1; D is uncertain. This TCR was sampled from a male donor with ankylosing spondylitis. CDR3 bases: TGCAGCGTCGCCCAAAATTACGAGCAGTACTTC. Its translation: CSVAQNYEQYF.